This T cell receptor beta chain was identified during a study of CD8+ T cells in alopecia areata. About the study: Treated patients were given oral tofacitinib, which was dosed at 5 to 10 mg twice daily. A 6-month period off drug followed tofacitinib, which lasted 6 to 18 months.

Study observations and caveats: Relative to mice, TCR sharing across patients was less clear, a difference possibly HLA-related.

Concerning this clone: The antigen remains unidentified.

RNA was isolated and reverse transcribed to cDNA, the sequencing template. Profiling relied on immunoSEQ multiplex PCR, and the TCRdb table lists in-frame clones only, not all of them. Counted here are roughly 250,000 clones, 67% occurring once; the ten biggest clones make up 1% to 1.5%. Here the sequenced sample was CD4+ T cells sorted from blood, taken at week 0. The origin of this receptor is a human donor with alopecia areata.

The CDR3 DNA sequence: TGTGCCAGCAGCGCCCGCGATCACTCAGATACGCAGTATTTT. Amino acids: CASSARDHSDTQYF. The chain combines TRBV9 with TRBJ2-3; D ambiguous. Trimming pared 3 bases from V and 4 bases from J, leaving 12 bases between. The germline gives CDR1 SGDLS, CDR2 YYNGEE. The CDR3 length is 14 residues.